The next 17 T cell receptor beta chains were all read from a single sample in a study of T cell repertoires in cytomegalovirus infection. MiXCR, applied by TCRdb to the reads, yields one record per CDR3 protein. The data hold about 770,000 distinct CDR3 sequences, with almost 30% observed a single time. These receptors have no known antigen. The specimen comprised cultured CD8+ T cells from PBMCs, sampled from culture after CMV antigen stimulation. These TCRs come from a human donor in good health (CMV status not recorded). Some clones in this sample may be carry-over from other donors' samples.

This clonotype was recorded at least ten times. The J gene is TRBJ2-1, the V gene TRBV12-3 or TRBV12-4; either TRBD1 or TRBD2 may supply D (5 bases each). This CDR3 is 14 amino acids long. V lost 6 bases and J lost 2, with 11 bases in between. The CDR3 here is CASSLRGPYNEQFF. CDR3 DNA: TGTGCCAGCAGCTTAAGGGGACCCTACAATGAGCAGTTCTTC.

The rearrangement links TRBV6-1 to TRBJ2-4; TRBD2 agrees at 10 bases. Looked up from germline, CDR1 is MNHNS and CDR2 is SASEGT. With V trimmed by 9 bases and J by 2 bases, 10 bases remained unmatched. The CDR3 is made up of 16 amino acids. In DNA, the CDR3 is TGTGCCAGGCCCCAGCGGGGGGGCTTAACCAAAAACATTCAGTACTTC. Amino acids: CARPQRGGLTKNIQYF.

CDR3 coding DNA: TGTGCCAGCTCTCTTACGGGGAACGCCTACGAGCAGTACGTC. Amino acid sequence: CASSLTGNAYEQYV. The J gene is TRBJ2-7, the V gene TRBV27; D may be TRBD2 (5 bases). CDR1 MNHEY and CDR2 SMNVEV come from the germline V gene (reference sequence). V was shortened by 8 bases and J by 2 bases, with 16 bases between the two germline ends. This CDR3 is 14 amino acids long.

The V gene is TRBV20-1, the J gene TRBJ1-3; D unclear. V shed 0 bases and J shed 2 bases, with 17 bases lying between them. The germline V gene encodes CDR1 DFQATT and CDR2 SNEGSKA (reference sequence). The CDR3 spans 17 residues. The CDR3 bases are TGCAGTGCTAGAGATGCCTTTGACCGCTACCCTGGAAACACCATATATTTT. Protein sequence: CSARDAFDRYPGNTIYF.

Only a few counts were recorded for this clonotype. The V and J genes are TRBV7-2 and TRBJ1-3, with D unresolved. Between the trimmed V and J ends, which lost 2 bases and 6 bases, there was a span of 5 bases. The germline gives CDR1 SGHTA, CDR2 FQGNSA. CDR3 length equals 12 residues. CDR3 bases: TGTGCCAGCAGCTTACTGGAAAACACCATATATTTT. Amino acids: CASSLLENTIYF.

This clonotype has a handful of counts. The rearrangement joins TRBV10-3 to TRBJ1-1; D possibly corresponds to TRBD1 (6 bases). This CDR3 spans 16 amino acids. CDR1 and CDR2 from the germline V gene are ENHRY and SYGVKD. Trimming took 0 bases from V and 1 from J, leaving 12 bases between them. The CDR3 coding sequence is TGTGCCATCAGTGAGTCGGCCAGGGGTCGGAACACTGAAGCTTTCTTT. Translation gives CAISESARGRNTEAFF.

The V call is TRBV28, the J call TRBJ2-7; D could derive from TRBD1 or TRBD2 (5 bases each). The length of the CDR3 is 19 residues. Between the trimmed V and J ends, which lost 4 bases and 0 bases, there was a span of 25 bases. Germline values: CDR1 MDHEN, CDR2 SYDVKM. The CDR3 coding sequence is TGTGCCAGCAGTTCTCAAGAATCCACAGGTTTAGCGATCTCCTACGAGCAGTACGTC. This translates into CASSSQESTGLAISYEQYV.

The chain links TRBV7-9 to TRBJ1-2; a weak D match, TRBD1 (5 bases). Germline V lookup: CDR1 SEHNR, CDR2 FQNEAQ (reference sequence). The CDR3 is 13 residues long. Trimming left V 5 bases short and J 4 bases short, with 11 bases between. The CDR3 coding sequence is TGTGCCAGCAGCGTCCGGGACGGCTATGGCTACACCTTC. Protein sequence: CASSVRDGYGYTF.

The DNA of the CDR3 is TGCAGCGGCGTAGTAGAGGATCGCTCTGGGGCCAACGTCCTGACTTTC. This sequence encodes CSGVVEDRSGANVLTF. The chain is built from TRBV29-1 and TRBJ2-6; D not resolved. CDR1 is SQVTM and CDR2 is ANQGSEA in the germline V gene. V was trimmed by 7 bases and J by 0 bases, leaving 16 bases between them. The CDR3 is 16 residues long.

J is TRBJ2-2 and V is TRBV6-8; D remains unclear. The CDR3 extends over 16 amino acids. Germline V gene data show CDR1 as MNHGY and CDR2 as SAAAGT. V was pared by 3 bases and J by 1 base, with 12 bases between. The CDR3 DNA reads TGTGCCAGCAGTTATGTTGGGCTCGTGAACACCGGGGAGCTGTTTTTT. Encoded protein: CASSYVGLVNTGELFF.

In its sample, this clonotype was seen a few times. This rearrangement joins TRBV6-1 to TRBJ1-2; no reliable D call. The CDR3 is 15 amino acids. CDR1 and CDR2 from the germline V gene are MNHNS and SASEGT. Trimming took 3 bases from V and 6 from J, leaving 17 bases between them. The CDR3 DNA reads as TGTGCCAGCAGTGATCGGTATAGGAGCCATCATGGCTACACCTTC. It codes for CASSDRYRSHHGYTF.

With regard to this clonotype: A junction boundary mismatches the germline segment, possibly from a read error. This rearrangement joins TRBV7-6 to TRBJ2-7; 7 bases are shared with TRBD2. Looked up from germline, CDR1 is SGHVS and CDR2 is FNYEAQ. This CDR3 comprises 15 residues. This chain's CDR3 is CASSPGLGPSYEQYF. CDR3 coding DNA: TGTGCTAGCAGCCCAGGACTAGGGCCTTCCTACGAGCAGTACTTC.

This clonotype was detected only a few times. The chain is built from TRBV6-6 and TRBJ1-2, with 7 bases aligning to TRBD1. J was trimmed by 5 bases and V by 5 bases; bases with no gene match: 14. This CDR3 comprises 16 residues. CDR1 and CDR2 (germline): MNHNY, SVGAGI (reference sequence). The CDR3 reads CASSDKVGQLLYGYTF. The CDR3, as DNA: TGTGCCAGCAGTGATAAGGTGGGACAGCTCCTTTATGGCTACACCTTC.

The chain couples TRBV27 to TRBJ2-7, with D perhaps matching TRBD2 (5 bases). The V gene lost 3 bases and the J gene lost 0 bases, with 9 bases spanning the gap. CDR1 is MNHEY and CDR2 is SMNVEV in the germline V gene (reference sequence). The CDR3 consists of 14 residues. The CDR3 DNA reads as TGTGCCAGCAGTTTTTACGGGGACTCCTACGAGCAGTACTTC. Protein product: CASSFYGDSYEQYF.

The V and J genes are TRBV28 and TRBJ2-2, with D possibly matching TRBD1 (5 bases). The CDR3 has 16 residues. The germline CDR1 and CDR2 sequences are MDHEN and SYDVKM. Between the trimmed V and J ends, which lost 4 bases and 3 bases, there was a span of 15 bases. The CDR3 sequence: CASSSDSVEDTGELFF. The DNA for the CDR3 is TGTGCCAGCAGTTCCGACAGTGTCGAGGACACCGGGGAGCTGTTTTTT.

This chain connects TRBV12-3 or TRBV12-4 to TRBJ2-6; D is ambiguous. V was trimmed by 3 bases and J by 5 bases, leaving 11 bases between them. The length of the CDR3 is 15 residues. The CDR3 loop reads CASSFATPRANVLTF. Written as DNA, the CDR3 is TGTGCCAGCAGTTTTGCTACCCCTCGGGCCAACGTCCTGACTTTC.

This clonotype was counted at least ten times. The chain carries TRBV7-6 and TRBJ1-3, with D uncertain. This CDR3 region has 15 residues. Germline V gene lookup returns CDR1 SGHVS and CDR2 FNYEAQ. With 5 bases removed from V and 0 bases from J, the gap between germline ends came to 11 bases. CDR3 in DNA: TGTGCCAGCAGCCTCTGGACGGACTCTGGAAACACCATATATTTT. It translates to CASSLWTDSGNTIYF.